This is a list of T cell receptor beta chains from one sample in a study of T-cell memory formation after mild COVID-19. From the 5' RACE reads, TCRdb called clonotypes with MiXCR, one entry per CDR3 protein. The sample consists of about half a million distinct CDR3 sequences, about 20% of them appearing once. The source material was PBMCs or a T cell subset sorted from them (not recorded which). The receptor set was obtained from an adult woman who had mild COVID-19 (a few samples of this study predate the infection). Cell type and time point are not known. Both conserved end residues are part of each CDR3. Clone size appears in some rows only: once, few, many, or a class for an expanded clone.

J | size | length | V | CDR3
TRBJ2-1 | few | 15 | TRBV12-3/TRBV12-4 | CASSQSIGGRDEQFF
TRBJ2-3 | . | 19 | TRBV6-2/TRBV6-3 | CASSALTSGGATSTDTQYF
TRBJ1-1 | once | 17 | TRBV18 | CASSPRDVYRGNTEAFF
TRBJ1-2 | few | 14 | TRBV5-4 | CASSLRAANYGYTF
TRBJ1-1 | few | 13 | TRBV6-5 | CASSYSGRTEAFF
TRBJ2-1 | few | 12 | TRBV12-3/TRBV12-4 | CASWGAYNEQFF
TRBJ2-1 | many | 13 | TRBV12-3/TRBV12-4 | CASSFQQYNEQFF
TRBJ2-5 | many | 15 | TRBV5-1 | CASSLKAGSKETQYF
TRBJ2-5 | few | 15 | TRBV5-1 | CASSLTGTPKETQYF
TRBJ1-1 | . | 14 | TRBV18 | CASSPPWAGTEAFF
TRBJ2-5 | . | 16 | TRBV12-3/TRBV12-4 | CASSLSADRVQETQYF
TRBJ2-1 | . | 15 | TRBV7-8 | CASREGGRIQNEQFF
TRBJ1-1 | . | 15 | TRBV24-1 | CATSDLGPPNTEAFF
TRBJ2-3 | . | 14 | TRBV19 | CATSRGAGADTQYF
TRBJ2-1 | few | 14 | TRBV7-8 | CASSSGRIYNEQFF
TRBJ2-7 | . | 16 | TRBV28 | CASSPMGQGALYEQYF
TRBJ2-1 | many | 16 | TRBV7-8 | CASSLKESGPYNEQFF
TRBJ2-1 | . | 16 | TRBV18 | CASSPPKVGSYNEQFF
TRBJ2-7 | few | 16 | TRBV3-1 | CASSPHAQGRAYEQYF
TRBJ2-5 | few | 12 | TRBV6-1 | CASRQARETQYF
TRBJ1-1 | . | 13 | TRBV14 | CASRLEGRTEAFF
TRBJ1-5 | many | 12 | TRBV6-2/TRBV6-3 | CASGSVAGPQHF
TRBJ2-2 | few | 14 | TRBV10-3 | CAISTGANTGELFF
TRBJ2-3 | . | 16 | TRBV20-1 | CSARDPSSGVPDTQYF
TRBJ2-2 | few | 14 | TRBV12-3/TRBV12-4 | CASSSPVSTGELFF
TRBJ2-1 | once | 12 | TRBV20-1 | CSAPGLSNEQFF
TRBJ2-4 | . | 13 | TRBV12-3/TRBV12-4 | CASSLVSKNIQYF
TRBJ2-4 | . | 20 | TRBV3-1 | CASSPRGTSGIFLAKNIQYF
TRBJ1-2 | . | 14 | TRBV5-6 | CASRPLTGNYGYTF
TRBJ1-2 | . | 15 | TRBV20-1 | CSARGGGRGQGGYTF
TRBJ1-5 | few | 14 | TRBV9 | CASSVKGTDQPQHF
TRBJ2-6 | . | 14 | TRBV6-1 | CASSEGSGANVLTF
TRBJ1-5 | many | 17 | TRBV12-3/TRBV12-4 | CASSHNRGEWGNQPQHF
TRBJ1-1 | few | 13 | TRBV29-1 | CSVALTVNTEAFF
TRBJ2-5 | . | 14 | TRBV7-8 | CASSLARGRGTQYF
TRBJ2-1 | few | 13 | TRBV24-1 | CATSDSSNNEQFF
TRBJ1-3 | many | 15 | TRBV12-3/TRBV12-4 | CASSLERATGNTIYF
TRBJ2-5 | . | 13 | TRBV12-3/TRBV12-4 | CASSYGGVLTQYF
TRBJ2-5 | . | 16 | TRBV5-1 | CASSASGTGGAETQYF
TRBJ2-7 | few | 17 | TRBV27 | CASSPRGFSGKAGEQYF